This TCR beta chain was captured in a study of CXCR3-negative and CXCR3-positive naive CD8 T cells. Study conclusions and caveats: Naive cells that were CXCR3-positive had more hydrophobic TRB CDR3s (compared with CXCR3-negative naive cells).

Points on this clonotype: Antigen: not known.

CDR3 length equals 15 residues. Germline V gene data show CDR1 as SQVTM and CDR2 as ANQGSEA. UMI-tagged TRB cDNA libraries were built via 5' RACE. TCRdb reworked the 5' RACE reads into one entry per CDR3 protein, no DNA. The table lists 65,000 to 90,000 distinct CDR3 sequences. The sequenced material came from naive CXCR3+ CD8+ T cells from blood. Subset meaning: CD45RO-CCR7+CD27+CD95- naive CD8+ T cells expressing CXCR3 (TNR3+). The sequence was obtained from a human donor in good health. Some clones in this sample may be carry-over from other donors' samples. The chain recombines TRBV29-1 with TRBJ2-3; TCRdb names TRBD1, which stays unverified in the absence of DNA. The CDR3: CSVEGGRGSTDTQYF.